Detailed here is one T cell receptor (beta chain). This clonotype was counted at least ten times. What this receptor recognizes is not known. No base quality values were provided; no much bigger clone lies one nucleotide off. Relative to germline, V is 1 base shorter and J is 4 bases shorter, with 10 bases between their ends. The CDR3, cysteine through phenylalanine, is 14 amino acids long. This entry keeps only the CDR3 DNA: 42 bases, framed from base 1. Preparation of the library involved PCR. For sequencing, an Illumina HiSeq 2500 was employed. TCR libraries were prepared with molecular barcoding, using unique molecular identifiers to normalize TCRbeta repertoire quantification. The raw public reads went through TCRdb reprocessing: fastp at Q25, MiXCR clone calling, in-frame beta chains kept. Merged by CDR3 protein, the rows form single entries marked with the most common genes and DNA. The sample data list 300,000 to 400,000 distinct CDR3 sequences, and 10% to 15% of these were observed just once. Roughly 4.3% of the sample goes to the ten largest clones.

These data come from a study of T-cell reconstitution after alpha-beta-depleted transplantation in children (dated by TCRdb to about 2016). Describing the broader study: T-cell immune reconstitution after TCRalphabeta/CD19-depleted allogeneic hematopoietic cell transplantation in children was quantitatively tracked in the study by means of TCR repertoire profiling.

The material sequenced was PBMCs, taken from the stem cell graft. Here the chain combines TRBV12-3 or TRBV12-4 and TRBJ1-2, and possibly TRBD1, on 5 matching bases. The receptor's source is a human donor who donated a stem cell graft to a child with Fanconi anemia. The CDR3 region has the sequence CASSLGQLPYGYTF. The nucleotides read TGTGCCAGCAGTTTAGGACAGCTCCCCTATGGCTACACCTTC.